Detailed here is one T cell receptor beta chain. This clone was detected only once. The antigen it recognizes is unknown. The input lacks base qualities; no much larger clone sits a single base away. TCRbeta CDR3 regions were amplified from genomic DNA by means of the immunoSEQ Assay, a bias-controlled multiplex PCR. The original pipeline was this. Within the assay, amplification of reference gene primers was used to estimate how many nucleated cells each sample contained. To quantify the absolute abundance of each unique TCRbeta CDR3 rearrangement, sequence reads were collapsed and filtered. For each sample, productive Simpson clonality was calculated as the square root of Simpson's diversity index across productive rearrangements. The table comes from immuneACCESS by way of TCRdb, which keeps in-frame sequences with V and J called. Part of the clones is missing from these tables; in studies checked, under half for an unresolved V gene and the rest for unknown reasons. V and J calls and clone size are copied from that table; D and trimming were computed from the DNA. The sample records 190,000 or so clones, around 87% of which are singletons. 2.7% of the sample lies in the top ten.

Whole blood was collected in K2EDTA tubes by collaborating institutions according to the institutions' own protocols. For TCRbeta analysis, collaborators shipped samples in one of three forms: frozen whole blood, isolated PBMCs, or DNA extracted from either of those sample types. The sample belongs to a study of blood T cell repertoires in COVID-19 (dated by TCRdb to the early 2020s). For context, the study as a whole: Collaborator samples came from the United States, Italy and Spain and covered acute and convalescent phases of COVID-19. The prospective study material was composed of cDNA or gDNA derived from T cells, B-cell-depleted T cells, or PBMCs. The dataset comprised deeply sampled blood TCRbeta repertoires from subjects exposed to, actively infected with, or recovered from COVID-19. A freely available public database, intended as a resource for researchers studying the immune response to SARS-CoV-2, is where the repertoires were released. The samples were drawn from the first 160 participants of the ongoing ImmuneRACE study and from 1,200 or so subjects provided by 6 global collaborators. Sample metadata almost always included a de-identified subject ID, COVID-19 status, age in years and sex. HLA class I and class II types, where available, came from metadata supplied by the sample provider rather than from assay-based typing.

Results and caveats for the whole study, not just this receptor: The quantity of clinical and demographic metadata differed by source and by participant and was supplied without curation.

Cut back by 3 bases and 8 bases, the V and J ends lie 14 bases apart. Sequences MRHNA (CDR1) and SNTAGT (CDR2) are obtained from the germline V gene. The CDR3 starts with the cysteine, ends with the phenylalanine, and has 14 residues. This entry keeps only the CDR3 DNA: 42 bases, framed from base 1. Source material: peripheral blood. The sequence links TRBV6-4 to TRBJ2-1; D gene: possibly TRBD2, on 7 matching bases. This clonotype originated in a man between 35 and 55 years old with active or convalescent COVID-19. The DNA sequence is given as TGTGCCAGCAGTGATAGAGGGGGGGCCGATGAGCAGTTCTTC. Its translation reads: CASSDRGGADEQFF.